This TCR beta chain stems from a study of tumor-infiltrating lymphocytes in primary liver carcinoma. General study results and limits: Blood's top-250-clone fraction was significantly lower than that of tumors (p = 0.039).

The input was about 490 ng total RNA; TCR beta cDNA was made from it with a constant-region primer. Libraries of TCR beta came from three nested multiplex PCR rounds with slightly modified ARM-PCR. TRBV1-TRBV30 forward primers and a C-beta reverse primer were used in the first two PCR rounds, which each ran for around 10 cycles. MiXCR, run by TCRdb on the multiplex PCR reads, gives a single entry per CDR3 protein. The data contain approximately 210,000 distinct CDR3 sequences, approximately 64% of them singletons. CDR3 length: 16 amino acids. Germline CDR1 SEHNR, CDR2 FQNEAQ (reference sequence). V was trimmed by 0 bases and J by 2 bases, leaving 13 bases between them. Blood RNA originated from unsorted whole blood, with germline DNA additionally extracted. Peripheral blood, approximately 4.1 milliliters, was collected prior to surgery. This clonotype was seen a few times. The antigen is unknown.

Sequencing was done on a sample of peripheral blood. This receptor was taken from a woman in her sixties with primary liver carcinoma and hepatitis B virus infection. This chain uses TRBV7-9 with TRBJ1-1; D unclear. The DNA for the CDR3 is TGTGCCAGCAGCTTAGCGCTCGGGGAGGGAAACACTGAAGCTTTCTTT. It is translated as CASSLALGEGNTEAFF.